Shown below are 26 T cell receptor beta chains from a single sample sequenced in a study of monozygotic twins with inflammatory bowel disease. TCRdb reprocessed the 5' RACE reads and reports one entry per CDR3 protein, with no DNA. Recorded for this sample: about 200,000 distinct CDR3 sequences. What was sequenced was blood. Source of these receptors: a human donor with ulcerative colitis or Crohn's disease, or a healthy co-twin of an affected twin (not recorded which).

CDR3: CASSRFGGLANTGELFF. The chain uses TRBV5-1 and TRBJ2-2; no DNA is available, so the TRBD1 call from TCRdb remains unchecked. The CDR3 loop spans 17 amino acids. Looked up from germline, CDR1 is SGHRS and CDR2 is YFSETQ.

This chain connects TRBV5-5 to TRBJ2-5; the TRBD1 assignment by TCRdb is unverifiable without DNA. The CDR3 runs 16 residues. Germline CDR1 is SGHKS and CDR2 is YYEKEE (reference sequence). The CDR3 sequence is CASSLGTRQVGETQYF.

The CDR3 spells CASSHFRQGGYNEQFF. V and J are TRBV5-1 and TRBJ2-1; TCRdb names TRBD1, which stays unverified in the absence of DNA. In germline, CDR1 is SGHRS, CDR2 YFSETQ. The CDR3 is made up of 16 amino acids.

The genes are TRBV20-1 and TRBJ2-1; as DNA is missing, the TRBD2 call by TCRdb cannot be tested. The CDR3 is made up of 13 amino acids. Germline values: CDR1 DFQATT, CDR2 SNEGSKA (reference sequence). This chain's CDR3 is CSADNSGNNEQFF.

This chain connects TRBV4-3 to TRBJ2-2. Per germline, CDR1 LGHNA and CDR2 YSLEER. The CDR3 has 17 amino acids. This CDR3 reads CASSQGSVGQSAGELFF.

The J gene is TRBJ1-5, the V gene TRBV20-1; TCRdb reports TRBD1, a call that lacks DNA to check it against. Germline V gene lookup returns CDR1 DFQATT and CDR2 SNEGSKA (reference sequence). This CDR3 contains 14 residues. CDR3: CSATPLTSDQPQHF.

This chain joins TRBV3-1 and TRBJ2-3. Germline V gene lookup returns CDR1 LGHDT and CDR2 YNNKEL (reference sequence). The CDR3 covers 13 residues. The CDR3 protein is CASSLGGENTQYF.

This chain joins TRBV12-3 or TRBV12-4 and TRBJ2-2; TCRdb picks TRBD2, but there is no DNA to check that call. The CDR3 sequence is 13 residues long. CDR3 sequence: CASHEGNTGELFF.

The V and J genes are TRBV20-1 and TRBJ2-2; TCRdb picks TRBD2, but there is no DNA to check that call. Germline V gene data show CDR1 as DFQATT and CDR2 as SNEGSKA (reference sequence). CDR3 size: 14 residues. The CDR3 reads CSARGGTATGELFF.

The chain combines TRBV6-1 with TRBJ2-4; with no DNA, the TCRdb D assignment of TRBD1 cannot be verified. The CDR3 has 14 residues. In germline, CDR1 is MNHNS, CDR2 SASEGT. CDR3 amino acids: CASSLRTGDAIQYF.

V usage is TRBV12-3 or TRBV12-4 and J usage is TRBJ2-7; the D gene TCRdb calls, TRBD1, cannot be checked with no DNA. This CDR3 comprises 14 residues. CDR3 sequence: CASSWAGYSYEQYF.

The V call is TRBV14, the J call TRBJ2-7; the D call of TRBD1 rests on TCRdb alone, since no DNA is present to check it. This CDR3 region has 14 residues. Germline V gene lookup returns CDR1 SGHDN and CDR2 FVKESK. CDR3 sequence: CASSQDWRLNEQYF.

The chain couples TRBV6-5 to TRBJ1-4; TCRdb's assignment of TRBD1 cannot be checked, as there is no DNA. The germline CDR1 and CDR2 sequences are MNHEY and SVGAGI. This CDR3 comprises 16 residues. CDR3: CASSYSWAGVDEKLFF.

The gene calls are TRBV18 and TRBJ2-5. The germline CDR1 and CDR2 sequences are KGHSH and LQKENI. The CDR3 contains 13 residues. This CDR3 is CASSSDVQETQYF.

The gene calls are TRBV6-2 or TRBV6-3 and TRBJ1-2. This CDR3 is 14 amino acids long. Per the germline V gene, CDR1 is MNHEY and CDR2 is SVGEGT. This CDR3 reads CASSPSGLSYGYTF.

The chain employs TRBV13 and TRBJ1-1. Per germline, CDR1 PRHDT and CDR2 FYEKMQ (reference sequence). This CDR3 has 16 amino acids. The CDR3 is CASSFSLWGGSAEAFF.

The CDR3 protein is CASSFLGQSGETQYF. The chain combines TRBV5-1 with TRBJ2-5; lacking DNA, the TRBD1 call made by TCRdb goes unchecked. This CDR3 has 15 residues. Germline CDR1 is SGHRS and CDR2 is YFSETQ.

This chain connects TRBV7-6 to TRBJ2-7; TCRdb's D call of TRBD1 is untestable without DNA. CDR1 and CDR2 from the germline V gene are SGHVS and FNYEAQ. This CDR3 has 14 amino acids. The CDR3 sequence: CASSYQTGSYEQYF.

The chain couples TRBV10-3 to TRBJ1-5; TCRdb reports TRBD1, a call that lacks DNA to check it against. Per the germline V gene, CDR1 is ENHRY and CDR2 is SYGVKD. CDR3 size: 12 residues. This CDR3 is CAARSGNQPQHF.

The chain recombines TRBV28 with TRBJ2-7; TCRdb indicates TRBD1, and absent DNA this call remains unverified. CDR3 length: 15 amino acids. CDR1 and CDR2 (germline): MDHEN, SYDVKM. CDR3 residues: CASSPPGQGKYEQYF.

The chain employs TRBV6-2 or TRBV6-3 and TRBJ2-3. Per germline, CDR1 MNHEY and CDR2 SVGEGT. The length of the CDR3 is 15 residues. The CDR3 sequence is CASSYSRQPTDTQYF.

This sequence joins TRBV20-1 and TRBJ1-1. From germline, CDR1 is DFQATT and CDR2 SNEGSKA (reference sequence). The CDR3 has 16 amino acids. The CDR3 here is CSARDLGPTRNTEAFF.

The chain joins TRBV18 to TRBJ2-7; no DNA is available, so the TRBD2 call from TCRdb remains unchecked. There are 16 residues in the CDR3. Germline V gene data show CDR1 as KGHSH and CDR2 as LQKENI. CDR3 protein: CASSPQASGGDYEQYF.

The chain carries TRBV27 and TRBJ2-5; TCRdb indicates TRBD2, and absent DNA this call remains unverified. Germline V gene lookup returns CDR1 MNHEY and CDR2 SMNVEV (reference sequence). The CDR3 loop spans 15 amino acids. CDR3 amino acids: CASSGLAGDNETQYF.

V is TRBV7-9 and J is TRBJ2-2; TCRdb's D gene call, TRBD2, goes unchecked for lack of DNA. The V gene's germline CDR1 is SEHNR and CDR2 FQNEAQ (reference sequence). This CDR3 has 15 residues. CDR3 in amino acids: CASSPGTRRPGELFF.

V gene TRBV20-1 combines with J gene TRBJ2-3; TCRdb designates TRBD1, a call that cannot be tested without DNA. CDR1 DFQATT and CDR2 SNEGSKA come from the germline V gene (reference sequence). The CDR3 length is 13 residues. This chain's CDR3 is CSAPSRESDTQYF.